These 19 T cell receptor beta chains were sequenced from one sample in a study of OX40 agonist ivuxolimab in advanced cancers. Only in-frame clones appear in the TCRdb table, and some are missing; sequencing was by immunoSEQ multiplex PCR. The sample lists 69,000 or so clones, about 85% occurring once. The source was CD4+ or CD8+ T cells sorted from blood, collected in a trial of the OX40 agonist ivuxolimab. All receptors come from an adult with an advanced solid tumor such as melanoma, head and neck, liver or kidney cancer.

The V call is TRBV5-1, the J call TRBJ2-3; 11 bases agree with TRBD2. Trimming took 4 bases from V and 3 from J; bases not matched to a gene: 4. Germline values: CDR1 SGHRS, CDR2 YFSETQ. The CDR3 loop spans 15 amino acids. The CDR3 here is CASSRLAGLTDTQYF. The CDR3 DNA sequence: TGCGCCAGCAGCCGACTAGCGGGGTTGACAGATACGCAGTATTTT.

This chain joins TRBV6-5 and TRBJ2-5; 7 nucleotides match TRBD1. The CDR3 has 13 amino acids. CDR1 MNHEY and CDR2 SVGAGI come from the germline V gene. Unmatched junction bases numbered 3, after V lost 6 bases and J lost 2 bases. In DNA form, the CDR3 reads TGTGCCAGCAGGACAGGGAAACAAGAGACCCAGTACTTC. Translated: CASRTGKQETQYF.

The chain links TRBV7-8 to TRBJ1-5; 7 nucleotides line up with TRBD1. This CDR3 comprises 17 residues. J gave up 0 bases and V 5 bases, and 10 bases lay outside the gene matches. Germline V gene lookup returns CDR1 SGHVS and CDR2 FQNEAQ. CDR3 sequence reads: CASSGKGQTYSNQPQHF. The CDR3 region has the DNA TGTGCCAGCAGCGGAAAGGGACAGACGTATAGCAATCAGCCCCAGCATTTT.

The chain uses TRBV19 and TRBJ1-5; a weak D match, TRBD1 (5 bases). Germline V gene data show CDR1 as LNHDA and CDR2 as SQIVND (reference sequence). V was trimmed by 10 bases and J by 0 bases, leaving 10 bases between them. CDR3 length equals 13 residues. CDR3 region: CATTENSNQPQHF. The DNA for the CDR3 is TGTGCCACGACAGAAAATAGCAATCAGCCCCAGCATTTT.

This clone has only one observation. This chain joins TRBV7-9 and TRBJ1-3, with D possibly being TRBD1 (5 bases). V shed 5 bases and J shed 2 bases, with 13 bases lying between them. Germline-derived CDR1 and CDR2 are SEHNR and FQNEAQ (reference sequence). The CDR3 contains 15 residues. CDR3 bases: TGTGCCAGCAGCGTGGACACTTCGGCTGGAAACACCATATATTTT. Translated, it gives CASSVDTSAGNTIYF.

This rearrangement joins TRBV7-2 to TRBJ1-4, with D maybe TRBD1 (5 bases). This CDR3 has 14 residues. Trimming removed 5 bases at V and 2 bases at J, with 9 bases between. The V gene's germline CDR1 is SGHTA and CDR2 FQGNSA. This CDR3 is CASSLGGTNEKLFF. The DNA of the CDR3 is TGTGCCAGCAGCCTGGGGGGTACTAATGAAAAACTGTTTTTT.

The chain uses TRBV28 and TRBJ2-5, with TRBD1 matching 12 bases. Gene TRBJ2-7 matches the end of the DNA better, so the J call may be wrong. The CDR3 spans 17 residues. Germline loops: CDR1 MDHEN, CDR2 SYDVKM. This CDR3 reads CASSPGAGTGGVNEQYF. DNA of the CDR3: TGTGCCAGCAGTCCCGGGGCCGGGACAGGGGGCGTCAACGAGCAGTACTTC.

CDR3 in amino acids: CASSARLAGAREQYF. The CDR3 DNA follows: TGTGCCAGCAGCGCGAGACTAGCGGGAGCTCGCGAGCAGTACTTC. V and J are TRBV7-2 and TRBJ2-7, with 12 bases identical to TRBD2. The V segment lost 5 bases and the J segment 6 bases; nucleotides outside the gene matches: 8. The CDR3 is 15 amino acids. Germline loops: CDR1 SGHTA, CDR2 FQGNSA.

The count of this clone is one. V usage is TRBV6-5 and J usage is TRBJ2-7, with 12 bases that match TRBD2. The CDR3 extends over 15 amino acids. V was pared by 7 bases and J by 1 base, with 5 bases of the junction left unmatched. In germline, CDR1 is MNHEY, CDR2 SVGAGI. CDR3 in DNA: TGTGCCAGCACCAGGACTAGCGGGGCATCCTACGAGCAGTACTTC. This codes for CASTRTSGASYEQYF.

This chain uses TRBV5-4 with TRBJ2-2, with 7 bases fitting TRBD1. With 4 bases clipped from V and 8 bases from J, the junction kept 5 bases outside the gene matches. The CDR3 totals 13 residues. The germline gives CDR1 SGHNT, CDR2 YYREEE (reference sequence). CDR3 in amino acids: CASSVTGFGELFF. CDR3 nucleotide sequence: TGTGCCAGCAGCGTGACAGGGTTTGGGGAGCTGTTTTTT.

The rearrangement uses TRBV4-3 and TRBJ1-3, with D uncertain. Germline V gives CDR1 LGHNA, CDR2 YSLEER. Trimming cost V 3 bases and J 0 bases, with 9 bases left between them. This CDR3 region has 15 residues. The CDR3 sequence: CASSQVGSSGNTIYF. CDR3 sequence (DNA): TGCGCCAGCAGCCAGGTCGGAAGCTCTGGAAACACCATATATTTT.

The chain recombines TRBV7-2 with TRBJ1-1; D is unclear. Trimming removed 6 bases at V and 1 base at J, with 9 bases between. The CDR3 loop spans 13 amino acids. Germline CDR1 reads SGHTA; CDR2 reads FQGNSA. CDR3 amino acids: CASRIGENTEAFF. As DNA, the CDR3 is TGTGCCAGCAGGATCGGGGAGAACACTGAAGCTTTCTTT.

The chain is built from TRBV7-2 and TRBJ1-2; D gene uncertain. The CDR3 covers 15 residues. In germline, CDR1 is SGHTA, CDR2 FQGNSA. Trimming stripped 4 bases from V and 4 bases from J, with 16 bases between. The CDR3 here is CASSSTSVNSYGYTF. CDR3 sequence (DNA): TGTGCCAGCAGCTCAACCTCCGTAAACTCCTATGGCTACACCTTC.

The rearrangement joins TRBV6-1 to TRBJ1-5; 7 bases line up with TRBD1. This CDR3 spans 14 amino acids. Trimming removed 6 bases from V and 2 bases from J; junction bases left unmatched: 4. Germline values: CDR1 MNHNS, CDR2 SASEGT. The CDR3 sequence is CASRADRGNQPQHF. The CDR3 coding sequence is TGTGCCAGCAGGGCTGACAGGGGCAATCAGCCCCAGCATTTT.

CDR3 amino acids: CASRRDLAGWGEQYF. The DNA of the CDR3 is TGTGCCAGCAGGAGGGACCTAGCGGGGTGGGGGGAGCAGTACTTC. The chain is built from TRBV27 and TRBJ2-7; 9 bases map to TRBD2. Germline CDR1 MNHEY, CDR2 SMNVEV (reference sequence). The V segment lost 6 bases and the J segment 7 bases; nucleotides outside the gene matches: 13. This CDR3 has 15 amino acids.

Only one count was recorded for this clone. The V call is TRBV5-1, the J call TRBJ2-1; 8 nucleotides agree with TRBD2. This CDR3 has 16 amino acids. V shed 4 bases and J 2 bases; nucleotides not matched to a gene: 8. CDR1 and CDR2 (germline): SGHRS, YFSETQ. CDR3 protein: CASSLSGTVAYNEQFF. CDR3 coding DNA: TGCGCCAGCAGCCTTAGCGGGACTGTGGCCTACAATGAGCAGTTCTTC.

This sequence joins TRBV29-1 and TRBJ1-1; D call uncertain. V was pared by 7 bases and J by 6 bases, with 6 bases between. The CDR3 runs to 9 residues. The germline V gene encodes CDR1 SQVTM and CDR2 ANQGSEA. CDR3 sequence reads: CSAPPEAFF. The CDR3 bases are TGCAGCGCCCCTCCTGAAGCTTTCTTT.

A word on this clone: Its ends do not fully match the called genes, so a read error is possible. This sequence joins TRBV4-2 and TRBJ1-5, with 10 bases identical to TRBD1. CDR1 is LGHNA, CDR2 YNFKEQ, per germline. The CDR3 sequence is 14 residues long. The CDR3 nucleotides read TGTGCCAGCAGCCGGGACAGGGGCAATCAACCCCAGCATTTT. It yields the protein CASSRDRGNQPQHF.

The J gene is TRBJ2-5, the V gene TRBV14, with 15 bases lining up with TRBD2. The germline V gene has CDR1 SGHDN and CDR2 FVKESK. The CDR3 is 19 amino acids. J was trimmed by 1 base and V by 4 bases; bases with no gene match: 10. CDR3 protein: CASSPMKGLAGGLQETQYF. CDR3 sequence (DNA): TGTGCCAGCAGCCCCATGAAGGGACTAGCGGGAGGCCTCCAAGAGACCCAGTACTTC.